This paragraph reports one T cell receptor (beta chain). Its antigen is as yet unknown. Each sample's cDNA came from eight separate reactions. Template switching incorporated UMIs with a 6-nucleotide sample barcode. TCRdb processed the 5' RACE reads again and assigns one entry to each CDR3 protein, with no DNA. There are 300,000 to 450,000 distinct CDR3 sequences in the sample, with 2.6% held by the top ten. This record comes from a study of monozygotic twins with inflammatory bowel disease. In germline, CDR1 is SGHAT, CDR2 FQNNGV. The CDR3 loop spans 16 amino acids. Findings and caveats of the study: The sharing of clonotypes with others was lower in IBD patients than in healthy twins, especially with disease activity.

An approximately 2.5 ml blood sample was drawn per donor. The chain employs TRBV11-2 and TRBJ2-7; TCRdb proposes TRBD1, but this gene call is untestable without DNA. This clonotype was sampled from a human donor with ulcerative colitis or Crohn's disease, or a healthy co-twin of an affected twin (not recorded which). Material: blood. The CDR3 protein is CASSLAPTGWSDEQYF.